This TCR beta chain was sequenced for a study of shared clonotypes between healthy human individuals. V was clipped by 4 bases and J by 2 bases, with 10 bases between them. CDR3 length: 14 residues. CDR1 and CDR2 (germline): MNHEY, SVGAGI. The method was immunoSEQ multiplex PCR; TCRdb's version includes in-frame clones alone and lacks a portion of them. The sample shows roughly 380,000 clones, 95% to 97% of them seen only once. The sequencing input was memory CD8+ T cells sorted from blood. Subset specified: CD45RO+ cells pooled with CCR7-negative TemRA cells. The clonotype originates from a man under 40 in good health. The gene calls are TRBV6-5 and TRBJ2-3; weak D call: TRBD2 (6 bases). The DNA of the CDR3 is TGTGCCAGCAGTTGGGGACTTCCCACAGATACGCAGTATTTT. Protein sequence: CASSWGLPTDTQYF.